The T cell receptor beta chain under discussion was sequenced for a study of graft-versus-host responses after intestinal transplantation. At the level of the study: For around three years after anti-thymocyte globulin induction, all recipients took tacrolimus and steroids. Study-level results: Some patients had graft-donor T cell macrochimerism, and their allografts showed high graft-versus-host to host-versus-graft clonal ratios. Present in recipient marrow, GvH clones included some that appeared first in ileum or blood. Peak levels of circulating GvH clones tracked with early post-transplant HvG declines.

This table comes from immunoSEQ multiplex PCR, and its TCRdb copy is limited to in-frame clones, with some not included. This table holds roughly 99,000 clones, less than 95% found once. There are 15 residues in the CDR3. V was clipped by 5 bases and J by 2 bases; unmatched bases: 8. CDR1 is PRHDT and CDR2 is FYEKMQ in the germline V gene (reference sequence). In regard to this clone: Its antigen is still unknown.

This receptor was taken from a human donor who was the organ donor for an intestinal transplant. Here the sequenced sample was unstimulated CD8+ T cells sorted from spleen or lymph node cells, taken before transplant. The rearrangement links TRBV13 to TRBJ2-7; TRBD1 agrees at 8 bases. The CDR3 loop reads CASSLTPGQAYEQYF. CDR3 nucleotides: TGTGCCAGCAGCCTCACCCCGGGACAGGCCTACGAGCAGTACTTC. Variable domain in full (rest from reference TRBV13 and TRBJ2-7): AAGVIQSPRHLIKEKRETATLKCYPIPRHDTVYWYQQGPGQDPQFLISFYEKMQSDKGSIPDRFSAQQFSDYHSELNMSSLELGDSALYFCASSLTPGQAYEQYFGPGTRLTVT.